This is a list of T cell receptor beta chains from one sample in a study of control samples from healthy donors and cancer patients. Generated by immunoSEQ multiplex PCR, the TCRdb table keeps only in-frame clones and is missing some. The sample shows around 180,000 clones, 75% to 95% of them seen only once. Material for sequencing was blood. These receptors all come from a middle-aged woman in good health. The CDR3 runs from the conserved cysteine through the conserved F or W. Fields, in order: V gene, D gene, clone size, J gene, CDR3 DNA, CDR3 protein. D genes are given only for firm matches. The size entry is marked missing in some rows and otherwise reads once, few, many or a size class.

TRBV7-9	NA	NA	TRBJ1-1	TGTGCCAGCAGCCCCTCGGCCGCCGGCACTGAAGCTTTCTTT	CASSPSAAGTEAFF
TRBV5-1	NA	NA	TRBJ1-3	TGCGCCAGCAGCTTGGAAGGGGACGGAAACACCATATATTTT	CASSLEGDGNTIYF
TRBV15	NA	NA	TRBJ1-5	TGTGCCACCAGAGACGGGGTCTACCAGCCCCAGCATTTT	CATRDGVYQPQHF
TRBV5-1	NA	NA	TRBJ2-7	TGCGCCAGCAGCACACCGAGGGGGTCGGGCTCACCCTACGAGCAGTACTTC	CASSTPRGSGSPYEQYF
TRBV6-5	NA	NA	TRBJ2-2	TGTGCCAGCAGCTACTTTCTGGGGGCTGGGACCGGGGAGCTGTTTTTT	CASSYFLGAGTGELFF
TRBV12-3/TRBV12-4	NA	once	TRBJ1-1	TGTGCCAGCAGTTCAACACAGAACACTGAAGCTTTCTTT	CASSSTQNTEAFF
TRBV12-5	TRBD1	NA	TRBJ1-2	TGTGCTAGTGGTTCGCGTACAGGGGGCTTCGAAGATGGCTACACCTTC	CASGSRTGGFEDGYTF
TRBV25-1	NA	NA	TRBJ2-2	TGTGCCAGCAGTGTACACGGGGAGCTGTTTTTT	CASSVHGELFF
TRBV5-5	NA	NA	TRBJ1-1	TGTGCCAGCACGGGGAACACTGAAGCTTTCTTT	CASTGNTEAFF
TRBV3-1/TRBV3-2	TRBD1	NA	TRBJ1-1	TGTGCCAGCAGCCCGACAGGGGCCTTGAACACTGAAGCTTTCTTT	CASSPTGALNTEAFF
TRBV9	TRBD1	NA	TRBJ2-7	TGTGCCAGCAGTTCCACCGGGACAGGGGGCGAGCAGTACTTC	CASSSTGTGGEQYF
TRBV14	NA	NA	TRBJ2-7	TGTGCCAGCAGCTACCGGACTCTCGACGAGCAGTACTTC	CASSYRTLDEQYF
TRBV6-5	NA	NA	TRBJ1-6	TGTGCCAGCGAACAGGGCACCTATAATTCACCCCTCCACTTT	CASEQGTYNSPLHF
TRBV18	NA	once	TRBJ1-1	TGTGCCAGCTCACCGAACCTACAGTACACTGAAGCTTTCTTT	CASSPNLQYTEAFF
TRBV4-1	NA	NA	TRBJ1-2	TGCGCCAGCAGCCTCCGGACTGATTTCTATGGCTACACCTTC	CASSLRTDFYGYTF
TRBV6-5	NA	NA	TRBJ1-6	TGTGCCAGCAGGGCCGGGGGAGGCAATTCACCCCTCCACTTT	CASRAGGGNSPLHF
TRBV5-1	NA	NA	TRBJ1-1	TGCGCCAGCAGCTTACAGGGAGGAACTGAAGCTTTCTTT	CASSLQGGTEAFF
TRBV10-3	NA	NA	TRBJ1-2	TGTGCCATCAGTGACAGGGGACCTAACTATGGCTACACCTTC	CAISDRGPNYGYTF
TRBV6-2/TRBV6-3	NA	NA	TRBJ1-2	TGTGCCAGCAGCCTCGTGGAGATCTATGGCTACACCTTC	CASSLVEIYGYTF
TRBV6-1	NA	NA	TRBJ1-4	TGTGCCAGCAGTGGCCGTGGGGGAACTTCTAATGAAAAACTGTTTTTT	CASSGRGGTSNEKLFF
TRBV4-1	TRBD2	NA	TRBJ2-1	TGCGCCAGCAGCCAAGGGGGACTAGAATCGAATGAGCAGTTCTTC	CASSQGGLESNEQFF
TRBV6-5	TRBD1	NA	TRBJ1-1	TGTGCCAGCAGTTATGGGACAGGGTCTGGTACTGAAGCTTTCTTT	CASSYGTGSGTEAFF